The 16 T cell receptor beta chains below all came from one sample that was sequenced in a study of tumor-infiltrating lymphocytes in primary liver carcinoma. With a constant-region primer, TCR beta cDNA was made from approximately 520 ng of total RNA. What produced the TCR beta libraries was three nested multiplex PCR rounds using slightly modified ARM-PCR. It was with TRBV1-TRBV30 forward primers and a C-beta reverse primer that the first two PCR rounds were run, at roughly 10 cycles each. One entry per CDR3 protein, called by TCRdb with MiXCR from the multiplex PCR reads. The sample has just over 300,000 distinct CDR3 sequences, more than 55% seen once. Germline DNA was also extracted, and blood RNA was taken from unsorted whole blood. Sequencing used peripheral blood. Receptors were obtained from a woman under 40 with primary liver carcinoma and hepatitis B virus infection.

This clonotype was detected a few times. CDR3: CASSLDGGRAEQFF. CDR3 bases: TGCGCCAGCAGCTTGGATGGCGGGAGAGCTGAGCAGTTCTTC. The gene calls are TRBV5-1 and TRBJ2-1; TRBD2 matches at 7 bases. The ends lost 0 bases at V and 9 bases at J; junction bases unmatched: 6. CDR1 and CDR2 (germline): SGHRS, YFSETQ. There are 14 residues in the CDR3.

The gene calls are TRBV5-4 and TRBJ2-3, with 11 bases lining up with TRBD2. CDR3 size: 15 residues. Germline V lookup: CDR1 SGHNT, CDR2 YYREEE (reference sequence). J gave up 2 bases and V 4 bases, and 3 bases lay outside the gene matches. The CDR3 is CASSKTSGTTDTQYF. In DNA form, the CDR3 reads TGTGCCAGCAGCAAGACTAGCGGGACCACAGATACGCAGTATTTT.

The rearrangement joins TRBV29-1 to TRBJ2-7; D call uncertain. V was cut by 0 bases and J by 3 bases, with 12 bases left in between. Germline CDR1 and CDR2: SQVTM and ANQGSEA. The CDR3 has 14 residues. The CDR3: CSVEEGGVLYEQYF. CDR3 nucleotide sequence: TGCAGCGTTGAAGAGGGTGGGGTCCTCTACGAGCAGTACTTC.

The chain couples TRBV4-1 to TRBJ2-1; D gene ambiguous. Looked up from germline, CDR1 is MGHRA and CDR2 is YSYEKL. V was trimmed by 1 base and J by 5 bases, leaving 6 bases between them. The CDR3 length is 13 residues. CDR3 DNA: TGCGCCAGCAGCCAAGTTCCGAACAATGAGCAGTTCTTC. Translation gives CASSQVPNNEQFF.

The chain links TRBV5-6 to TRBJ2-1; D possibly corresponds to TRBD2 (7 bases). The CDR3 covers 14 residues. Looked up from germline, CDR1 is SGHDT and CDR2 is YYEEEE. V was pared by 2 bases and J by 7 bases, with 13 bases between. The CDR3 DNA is TGTGCCAGCAGCTTTTCAGGGGAGGGTAATGAGCAGTTCTTC. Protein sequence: CASSFSGEGNEQFF.

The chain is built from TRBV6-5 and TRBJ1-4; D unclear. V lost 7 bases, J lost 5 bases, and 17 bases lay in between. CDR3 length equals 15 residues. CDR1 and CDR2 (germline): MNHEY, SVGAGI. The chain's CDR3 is CASTPGLGRNEKLFF. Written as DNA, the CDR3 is TGTGCCAGCACTCCAGGCCTGGGCCGAAATGAAAAACTGTTTTTT.

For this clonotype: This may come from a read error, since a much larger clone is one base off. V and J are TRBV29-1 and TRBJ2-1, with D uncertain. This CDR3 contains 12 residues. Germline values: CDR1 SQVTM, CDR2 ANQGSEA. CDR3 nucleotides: TGCATCGTTGCAGATGGGGTCAATGAGCAGTTCTTC. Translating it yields CIVADGVNEQFF.

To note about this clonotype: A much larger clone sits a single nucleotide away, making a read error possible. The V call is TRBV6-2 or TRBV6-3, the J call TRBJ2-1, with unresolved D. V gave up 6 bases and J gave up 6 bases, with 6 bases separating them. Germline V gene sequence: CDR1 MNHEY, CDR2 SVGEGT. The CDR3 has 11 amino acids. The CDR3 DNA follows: TGTGCCAGCAGAGGGTCCAATGAGCAGTTCTTC. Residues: CASRGSNEQFF.

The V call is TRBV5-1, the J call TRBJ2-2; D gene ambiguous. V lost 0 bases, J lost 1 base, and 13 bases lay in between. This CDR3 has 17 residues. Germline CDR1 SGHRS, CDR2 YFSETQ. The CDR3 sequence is CASSLGHRDLNTGELFF. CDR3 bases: TGCGCCAGCAGCTTGGGACACCGAGACCTGAACACCGGGGAGCTGTTTTTT.

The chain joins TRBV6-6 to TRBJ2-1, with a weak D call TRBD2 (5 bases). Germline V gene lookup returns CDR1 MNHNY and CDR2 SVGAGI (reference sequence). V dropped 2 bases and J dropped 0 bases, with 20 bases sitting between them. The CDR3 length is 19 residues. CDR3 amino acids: CASSYPPPREGSSYNEQFF. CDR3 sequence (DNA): TGTGCCAGCAGTTACCCTCCACCCCGAGAAGGGAGCTCCTACAATGAGCAGTTCTTC.

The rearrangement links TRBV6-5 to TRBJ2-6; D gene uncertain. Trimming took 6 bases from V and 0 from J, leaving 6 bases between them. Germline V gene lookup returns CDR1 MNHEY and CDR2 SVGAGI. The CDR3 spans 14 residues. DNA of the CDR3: TGTGCCAGCAGAAATCCCTCTGGGGCCAACGTCCTGACTTTC. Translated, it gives CASRNPSGANVLTF.

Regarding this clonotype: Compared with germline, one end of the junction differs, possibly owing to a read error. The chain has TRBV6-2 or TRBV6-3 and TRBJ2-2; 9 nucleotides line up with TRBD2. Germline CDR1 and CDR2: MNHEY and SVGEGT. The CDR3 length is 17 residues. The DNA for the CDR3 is TGTGCCAGCAGTTACTCGCTTTATAGCGGGAGTACCGGGGAGCAGTTTTTT. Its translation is CASSYSLYSGSTGEQFF.

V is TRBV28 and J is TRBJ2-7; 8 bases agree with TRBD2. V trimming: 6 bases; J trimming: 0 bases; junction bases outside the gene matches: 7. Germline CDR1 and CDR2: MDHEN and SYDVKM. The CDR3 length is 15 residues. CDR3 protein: CASRNSGAFSYEQYF. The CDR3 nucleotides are TGTGCCAGCAGGAATAGCGGGGCCTTCTCCTACGAGCAGTACTTC.

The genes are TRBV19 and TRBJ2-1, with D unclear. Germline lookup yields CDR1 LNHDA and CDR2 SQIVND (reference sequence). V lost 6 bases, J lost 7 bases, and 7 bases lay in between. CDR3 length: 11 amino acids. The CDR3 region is CASRIKNEQFF. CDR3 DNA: TGTGCCAGTAGAATAAAGAATGAGCAGTTCTTC.

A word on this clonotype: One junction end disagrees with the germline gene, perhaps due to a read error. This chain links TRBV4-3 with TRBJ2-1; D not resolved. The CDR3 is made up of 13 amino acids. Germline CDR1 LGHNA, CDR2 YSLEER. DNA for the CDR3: TGCGCCAGCAGCCGAGAAGGTAGTTCCGAGCAGCTCTTC. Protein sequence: CASSREGSSEQLF.

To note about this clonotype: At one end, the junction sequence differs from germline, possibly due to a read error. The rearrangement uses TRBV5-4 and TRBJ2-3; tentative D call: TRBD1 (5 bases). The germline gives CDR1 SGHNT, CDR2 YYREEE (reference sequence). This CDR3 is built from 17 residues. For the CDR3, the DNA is TGTCCCAGCAGCGTAGACGGACATCCTCCACCCACAGATACGCAGTATTTT. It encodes CPSSVDGHPPPTDTQYF.